These 3 T cell receptor beta chains were sequenced from one sample in a study of OX40 agonist ivuxolimab in advanced cancers. Method: immunoSEQ multiplex PCR; TCRdb's copy keeps in-frame clones and lacks some. The sample has 60,000 to 65,000 clones; about 89% are singletons. This material consisted of CD4+ or CD8+ T cells sorted from blood, taken in a trial of the OX40 agonist ivuxolimab. These receptors were obtained from an adult with an advanced solid tumor such as melanoma, head and neck, liver or kidney cancer.

The rearrangement uses TRBV5-4 and TRBJ2-7; 7 bases line up with TRBD1. V shed 3 bases and J 3 bases; nucleotides not matched to a gene: 6. CDR1 is SGHNT and CDR2 is YYREEE in the germline V gene (reference sequence). This CDR3 region has 14 residues. CDR3 protein: CASSSRQGNYEQYF. CDR3 in DNA: TGTGCCAGCAGCTCCCGACAGGGTAACTACGAGCAGTACTTC.

The V and J genes are TRBV6-4 and TRBJ2-7, with D possibly matching TRBD1 (6 bases). Trimming took 4 bases from V and 2 from J, leaving 12 bases between them. CDR1 and CDR2 from the germline V gene are MRHNA and SNTAGT. This CDR3 has 14 residues. The CDR3 DNA reads as TGTGCCAGCAGTGTGGGGGCTCCAGCCTACGAGCAGTACTTC. It encodes CASSVGAPAYEQYF.

The V and J genes are TRBV25-1 and TRBJ1-5, with 9 positions matching TRBD1. The CDR3 is 13 amino acids. V shed 5 bases and J 10 bases; nucleotides not matched to a gene: 6. CDR1 is MGHDK and CDR2 is SYGVNS in the germline V gene. This CDR3 reads CASSSGQGRPQHF. The DNA of the CDR3 is TGTGCCAGCAGTTCGGGACAGGGCCGACCCCAGCATTTT. Complete variable domain (other parts from reference TRBV25-1 and TRBJ1-5): EADIYQTPRYLVIGTGKKITLECSQTMGHDKMYWYQQDPGMELHLIHYSYGVNSTEKGDLSSESTVSRIRTEHFPLTLESARPSHTSQYLCASSSGQGRPQHFGDGTRLSIL.